This T cell receptor beta chain was sequenced for a study of vaccination effects on CD4 cells after COVID-19. The overall study: Antigen-specific CD4+ T cells were first expanded with viral peptide pools by the ViraFEST assay and only then sequenced. Whole-study results and caveats: Marked clonal contraction was seen in infection- and vaccine-induced clones late after vaccination.

The protocol was immunoSEQ multiplex PCR, while the TCRdb copy is restricted to in-frame clones and leaves out a portion. This sample carries about 64,000 clones, approximately 70% of them seen once, and the ten largest clones take under 25%. This clone was seen a single time. Its antigen remains unidentified. After removal of 5 bases from V and 0 bases from J, the junction contained 11 bases not matched to a gene. Germline-derived CDR1 and CDR2 are SGHVS and FNYEAQ. The CDR3 is 17 residues long. Following culture for approximately 11 days, CD4+ T cells were isolated. The chain carries TRBV7-6 and TRBJ2-7; 9 nucleotides match TRBD2. Material: CD4+ T cells from PBMCs cultured without peptide, obtained before COVID-19 vaccination. This receptor was taken from a human donor who had a prior SARS-CoV-2 infection. The CDR3 sequence: CASSRSRVAGDSYEQYF. The CDR3 bases are TGTGCCAGCAGCCGATCGAGGGTAGCGGGGGACTCCTACGAGCAGTACTTC.